These 20 T cell receptor beta chains share one sample of origin, sequenced in a study of blood T cell repertoires in COVID-19. The assay was immunoSEQ multiplex PCR, and TCRdb's table has in-frame clones only and misses some. The sample has about 200,000 clones, approximately 88% seen once; the top ten hold 5.5% to 6.5%. The specimen was peripheral blood. The receptors stem from a man aged 55 to 70 who had recovered from COVID-19.

This chain joins TRBV19 and TRBJ1-5; a possible D gene is TRBD1 (5 bases). CDR3 length: 16 residues. From germline, CDR1 is LNHDA and CDR2 SQIVND (reference sequence). Trimming pared 2 bases from V and 4 bases from J, leaving 15 bases between. The CDR3 sequence is CASSISPGRVNQPQHF. The CDR3 DNA reads as TGTGCCAGTAGTATATCGCCAGGGCGAGTGAATCAGCCCCAGCATTTT.

This clone was counted only a few times. The chain recombines TRBV6-2 or TRBV6-3 with TRBJ2-1; TRBD1 agrees at 10 bases. The trim removed 6 bases at V and 5 bases at J, leaving 7 bases unmatched. Germline values: CDR1 MNHEY, CDR2 SVGEGT. This CDR3 has 15 amino acids. The CDR3 is CASSPGTGEHNEQFF. CDR3 nucleotides: TGTGCCAGCAGCCCCGGGACAGGGGAGCACAATGAGCAGTTCTTC.

The chain couples TRBV5-4 to TRBJ2-5, with 12 bases matching TRBD2. Germline V gene sequence: CDR1 SGHNT, CDR2 YYREEE (reference sequence). V gave up 4 bases and J gave up 2 bases; unmatched junction bases: 3. This CDR3 spans 15 amino acids. The CDR3 sequence: CASSGTSGWQETQYF. CDR3 sequence (DNA): TGTGCCAGCAGCGGGACTAGCGGGTGGCAAGAGACCCAGTACTTC. Based on the CDR3 plus reference TRBV5-4 and TRBJ2-5, the full variable domain is ETGVTQSPTHLIKTRGQQVTLRCSSQSGHNTVSWYQQALGQGPQFIFQYYREEENGRGNFPPRFSGLQFPNYSSELNVNALELDDSALYLCASSGTSGWQETQYFGPGTRLLVL.

The chain is built from TRBV4-3 and TRBJ2-2; D perhaps matches TRBD1 (6 bases). Germline V gene sequence: CDR1 LGHNA, CDR2 YSLEER. There are 15 residues in the CDR3. V gave up 0 bases and J gave up 8 bases, with 13 bases separating them. Here the CDR3 DNA reads TGCGCCAGCAGCCAAGAGCACAGGGCGAGAGGGGAGCTGTTTTTT. Translated, it gives CASSQEHRARGELFF.

CDR3 DNA: TGTGCCAGCTCACCAGGGACAGGGAATTCTGGGGCCAACGTCCTGACTTTC. Translation gives CASSPGTGNSGANVLTF. The chain links TRBV18 to TRBJ2-6; TRBD1 agrees at 9 bases. The length of the CDR3 is 17 residues. Germline V gene data show CDR1 as KGHSH and CDR2 as LQKENI. J lost 1 base, V lost 2 bases, and 3 bases had no gene match.

The chain links TRBV7-9 to TRBJ1-6; maybe TRBD1 (6 bases). Trimming stripped 4 bases from V and 7 bases from J, with 14 bases between. CDR3 length: 15 residues. The germline gives CDR1 SEHNR, CDR2 FQNEAQ (reference sequence). The CDR3: CASSSGGAGNSPLHF. In DNA form, the CDR3 reads TGTGCCAGCAGCTCCGGGGGGGCAGGCAATTCACCCCTCCACTTT.

The chain employs TRBV24-1 and TRBJ1-5; TRBD1 is a possible D gene (6 bases). V was clipped by 5 bases and J by 2 bases, with 15 bases between them. The CDR3 runs to 16 residues. CDR1 and CDR2 (germline): KGHDR, SFDVKD. CDR3 coding DNA: TGTGCCACCAGTGTAGGGGGAATCTCTGGCAATCAGCCCCAGCATTTT. This translates into CATSVGGISGNQPQHF.

CDR3: CASSSSPAGRYEQYF. The CDR3 DNA follows: TGTGCCAGCAGTTCTAGTCCGGCGGGGAGGTACGAGCAGTACTTC. V and J are TRBV6-2 or TRBV6-3 and TRBJ2-7; perhaps TRBD2 as D (6 bases). Trimming shortened V by 4 bases and J by 4 bases, and 17 bases separated the two germline ends. The CDR3 sequence is 15 residues long. The V gene's germline CDR1 is MNHEY and CDR2 SVGEGT.

The J gene is TRBJ1-1, the V gene TRBV19; no definite D call. The CDR3 has 16 residues. CDR1 LNHDA and CDR2 SQIVND come from the germline V gene (reference sequence). Trimming removed 5 bases at V and 2 bases at J, with 18 bases between. The CDR3: CASSPSASLLNTEAFF. The CDR3 DNA reads as TGTGCCAGTAGTCCCTCAGCCAGTCTACTAAACACTGAAGCTTTCTTT.

The gene calls are TRBV6-6 and TRBJ1-2; D is ambiguous. V was cut by 2 bases and J by 4 bases, with 8 bases left in between. The CDR3 totals 13 residues. In germline, CDR1 is MNHNY, CDR2 SVGAGI (reference sequence). CDR3 region: CASSYSNSYGYTF. CDR3 nucleotide sequence: TGTGCCAGCAGTTACAGCAACAGCTATGGCTACACCTTC.

The chain uses TRBV3-1 (or the pseudogene TRBV3-2) and TRBJ2-7; D ambiguous. CDR1 and CDR2 (germline): LGHDT, YNNKEL (reference sequence). Trimming took off 1 base at V and 3 bases at J, with 7 bases between the two ends. This CDR3 has 13 amino acids. DNA for the CDR3: TGTGCCAGCAGCCAAGGCAGTCGCTACGAGCAGTACTTC. It codes for CASSQGSRYEQYF.

V usage is TRBV28 and J usage is TRBJ1-5; no firm D call. The ends were cut back, 7 bases at V and 5 bases at J, with 15 bases in the middle. Germline CDR1 MDHEN, CDR2 SYDVKM. The CDR3 is 14 residues long. The DNA for the CDR3 is TGTGCCAGCAATGAGTACGACGGGGATCAGCCCCAGCATTTT. It is translated as CASNEYDGDQPQHF.

This clone was detected only a few times. The V gene is TRBV18, the J gene TRBJ2-2; weak D call: TRBD1 (5 bases). The CDR3 is 16 residues long. The V and J ends lost 4 bases and 3 bases respectively, with 15 bases between them. From germline, CDR1 is KGHSH and CDR2 LQKENI. The CDR3 sequence is CASSQGPLTHTGELFF. The CDR3 region has the DNA TGTGCCAGCTCACAGGGGCCACTCACCCACACCGGGGAGCTGTTTTTT.

The rearrangement uses TRBV18 and TRBJ1-1, with TRBD1 matching 7 bases. Germline CDR1 is KGHSH and CDR2 is LQKENI. V lost 2 bases to trimming and J lost 6 bases; unmatched junction nucleotides: 9. The CDR3 covers 15 residues. CDR3 nucleotide sequence: TGTGCCAGCTCACCAGGGACAGTTCCACTCGCTGAAGCTTTCTTT. Translated: CASSPGTVPLAEAFF.

V is TRBV6-2 or TRBV6-3 and J is TRBJ2-7; 7 bases line up with TRBD2. Germline-derived CDR1 and CDR2 are MNHEY and SVGEGT. With V trimmed by 2 bases and J by 5 bases, 12 bases remained unmatched. The CDR3 loop spans 16 amino acids. CDR3 amino acids: CASSYRQRGLYNEQYF. The CDR3 DNA follows: TGTGCCAGCAGTTACCGCCAGCGGGGCCTATATAACGAGCAGTACTTC.

The chain carries TRBV7-2 and TRBJ2-6; 7 positions agree with TRBD1. This CDR3 region has 15 residues. V dropped 2 bases and J dropped 2; count of bases not matched to a gene: 0. The germline CDR1 and CDR2 sequences are SGHTA and FQGNSA. The CDR3 protein is CASSLQGAGANVLTF. DNA of the CDR3: TGTGCCAGCAGCTTACAGGGGGCTGGGGCCAACGTCCTGACTTTC.

The chain employs TRBV9 and TRBJ1-3, with 9 bases identical to TRBD1. The J segment lost 3 bases and the V segment lost 2 bases, leaving 6 bases of the junction unmatched. The CDR3 sequence is 16 residues long. Per germline, CDR1 SGDLS and CDR2 YYNGEE. The CDR3 here is CASSVIPGQGGNTIYF. The CDR3 DNA is TGTGCCAGCAGCGTCATTCCGGGACAGGGTGGAAACACCATATATTTT.

The chain links TRBV7-6 to TRBJ1-3, with D unresolved. Trimming shortened V by 1 base and J by 3 bases, and 10 bases separated the two germline ends. Germline CDR1 and CDR2: SGHVS and FNYEAQ. This CDR3 contains 15 residues. CDR3 sequence (DNA): TGTGCCAGCAGCTTAGGAACGGGGAATGGAAACACCATATATTTT. This sequence encodes CASSLGTGNGNTIYF.

V usage is TRBV24-1 and J usage is TRBJ2-1; weak D call: TRBD1 (6 bases). This CDR3 region has 14 residues. V lost 4 bases and J 9 bases, leaving 15 bases between the germline ends. The germline CDR1 and CDR2 sequences are KGHDR and SFDVKD. CDR3 loop: CATSDQTGYGEQFF. In DNA form, the CDR3 reads TGTGCCACCAGTGACCAAACAGGGTATGGTGAGCAGTTCTTC.

As to this clone: Relative to the germline gene, one junction end is altered; a read error may explain this. The V and J genes are TRBV6-1 and TRBJ2-5; 9 positions match TRBD1. The CDR3 loop spans 15 amino acids. The V gene's germline CDR1 is MNHNS and CDR2 SASEGT. The CDR3 bases are TGTGCCAGCAGGGAAGGACAGGGGCGAGCTGAGACCCAGTACTTC. Its translation: CASREGQGRAETQYF.